The T cell receptor (beta chain) under discussion was sequenced for a study of cytomegalovirus exposure and HLA in healthy donors. Notes on the study in general: Some highly shared sequence variants likely arose as a pipeline artifact.

The CDR3 is 10 residues long. With 60 Vbeta and 13 Jbeta primers, the PCR was carried out. Sequenced by immunoSEQ multiplex PCR; TCRdb stores in-frame clones only, minus some. The sample holds about 150,000 clones; roughly 62% are singletons and the top ten take about 4.7%. As for this clone: Its antigen is unknown.

The clonotype was recovered from a man aged 60 to 75 in good health and CMV-seronegative. V and J are TRBV21-1 and TRBJ2-5; the table's D call, TRBD2, has no DNA check behind it. TRBV21-1 is a pseudogene segment. Material for sequencing was PBMCs. The CDR3 loop reads CAGSRVATYF. CDR3 bases: TGTGCCGGGAGTAGGGTAGCGACGTACTTC.